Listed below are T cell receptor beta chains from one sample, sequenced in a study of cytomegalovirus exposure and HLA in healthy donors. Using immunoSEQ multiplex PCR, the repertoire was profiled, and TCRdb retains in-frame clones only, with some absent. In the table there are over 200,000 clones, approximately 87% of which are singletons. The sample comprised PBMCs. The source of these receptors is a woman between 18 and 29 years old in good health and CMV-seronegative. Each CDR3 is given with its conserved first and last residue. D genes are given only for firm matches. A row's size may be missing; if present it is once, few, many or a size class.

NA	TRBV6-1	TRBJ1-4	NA	CASSEPQGYATNEKLFF	TGTGCCAGCAGTGAGCCCCAGGGCTACGCAACTAATGAAAAACTGTTTTTT
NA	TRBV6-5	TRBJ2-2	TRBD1	CASSYSGTGTGELFF	TGTGCCAGCAGTTACTCGGGGACAGGGACCGGGGAGCTGTTTTTT
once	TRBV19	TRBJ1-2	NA	CASSFLRGYTF	TGTGCCAGTAGTTTCCTTCGTGGCTACACCTTC
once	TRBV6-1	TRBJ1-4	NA	CASTAQRSFGEKLFF	TGTGCCAGCACCGCACAAAGGAGCTTCGGAGAAAAACTGTTTTTT
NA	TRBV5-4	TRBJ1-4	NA	CASSLRAANEKLFF	TGTGCCAGCAGCTTGCGGGCTGCTAATGAAAAACTGTTTTTT
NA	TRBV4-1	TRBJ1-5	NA	CASSQDIGSQSNQPQHF	TGCGCCAGCAGCCAAGATATTGGCAGCCAAAGCAATCAGCCCCAGCATTTT
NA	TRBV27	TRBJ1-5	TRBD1	CASSSRPDRAQPQHF	TGTGCCAGCAGTTCGCGACCCGACAGGGCTCAGCCCCAGCATTTT
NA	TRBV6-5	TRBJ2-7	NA	CASRGWGRPYEQYF	TGTGCCAGCAGGGGATGGGGGCGCCCCTACGAGCAGTACTTC
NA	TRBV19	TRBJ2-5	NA	CASSIDREGRETQYF	TGTGCCAGTAGTATAGATCGAGAGGGCCGAGAGACCCAGTACTTC
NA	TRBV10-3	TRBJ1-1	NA	CAISDHEGGKNTEAFF	TGTGCCATCAGTGACCACGAAGGGGGTAAGAACACTGAAGCTTTCTTT
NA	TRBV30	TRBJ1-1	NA	CAWSSAGGARTEAFF	TGTGCCTGGAGCTCGGCAGGAGGGGCTCGCACTGAAGCTTTCTTT
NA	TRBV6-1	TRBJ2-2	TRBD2	CASSEEISGSRYTGELFF	TGTGCCAGCAGTGAAGAGATAAGCGGGAGTCGTTACACCGGGGAGCTGTTTTTT
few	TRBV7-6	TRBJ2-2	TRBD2	CASSIARREGPAGELFF	TGTGCCAGCAGCATCGCAAGGCGGGAGGGGCCCGCCGGGGAGCTGTTTTTT
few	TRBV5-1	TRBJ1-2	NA	CASSLGGRNYGYTF	TGCGCCAGCAGCTTGGGGGGCAGAAACTATGGCTACACCTTC
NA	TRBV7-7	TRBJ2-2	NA	CASSLEGRGTGELFF	TGTGCTAGCAGCTTAGAGGGCAGGGGAACCGGGGAGCTGTTTTTT
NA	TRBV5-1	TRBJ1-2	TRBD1	CASSRTTGGDWYGYTF	TGCGCCAGCAGCCGCACGACAGGGGGCGATTGGTATGGCTACACCTTC
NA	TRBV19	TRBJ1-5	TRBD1	CASSFGTGRNQPQHF	TGTGCCAGTAGTTTTGGGACAGGGCGCAATCAGCCCCAGCATTTT
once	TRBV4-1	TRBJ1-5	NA	CASSQGILGRLGKQPQHF	TGCGCCAGCAGCCAAGGAATCCTAGGGAGGTTGGGAAAACAGCCCCAGCATTTT
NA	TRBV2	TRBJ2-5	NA	CASGAVQETQYF	TGTGCCAGCGGGGCAGTGCAAGAGACCCAGTACTTC
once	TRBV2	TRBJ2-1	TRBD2	CASSLILAGGYNEQFF	TGTGCCAGCAGCCTCATACTAGCGGGAGGATACAATGAGCAGTTCTTC
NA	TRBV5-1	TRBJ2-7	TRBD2	CASSGISSGRALYF	TGCGCCAGCAGCGGCATATCTAGCGGGAGGGCCTTGTACTTC
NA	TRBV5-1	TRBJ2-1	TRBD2	CASSLSGTQYNEQFF	TGCGCCAGCAGCTTAAGCGGGACCCAATACAATGAGCAGTTCTTC
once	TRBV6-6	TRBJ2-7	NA	CASTPRDRANYEQYF	TGTGCCAGCACTCCAAGAGACCGGGCCAACTACGAGCAGTACTTC
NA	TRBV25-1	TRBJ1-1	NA	CASSWAGWMNTEAFF	TGTGCCAGCAGTTGGGCCGGGTGGATGAACACTGAAGCTTTCTTT
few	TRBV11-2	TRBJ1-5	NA	CASSFGLNQPQHF	TGTGCCAGCAGCTTTGGGCTCAATCAGCCCCAGCATTTT
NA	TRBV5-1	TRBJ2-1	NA	CASSSVGTSYNEQFF	TGCGCCAGCAGCTCGGTCGGGACCTCGTACAATGAGCAGTTCTTC
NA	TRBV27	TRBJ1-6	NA	CASSSLRVLNSPLHF	TGTGCCAGCAGTAGCCTCCGGGTCCTGAATTCACCCCTCCACTTT